This passage covers 28 T cell receptor beta chains from one sample sequenced in a study of vaccination and CD4 T cells after COVID-19. This sample's treatment: roughly 10-day PBMC culture with coronavirus spike peptide pools or control peptides (ViraFEST assay). No cognate antigen is known for these TCRs. Sequencing of DNA taken from cultured CD4+ T cells relied on the Oncomine TCR Beta short-read assay. Each CDR3 protein gets one entry after TCRdb re-called the PCR reads with MiXCR. This table has 11,000 to 15,000 distinct CDR3 sequences, 55% to 75% appearing once. Sequencing was done on a sample of CD4+ T cells from blood, cultured in vitro. These TCRs come from a human donor who had recovered from COVID-19.

The V gene is TRBV6-5, the J gene TRBJ1-1, with TRBD1 matching over 7 bases. Germline values: CDR1 MNHEY, CDR2 SVGAGI. After removal of 4 bases from V and 1 base from J, the junction contained 9 bases not matched to a gene. The CDR3 extends over 16 amino acids. The CDR3: CASSCDRASGNTEAFF. CDR3 nucleotide sequence: TGTGCCAGCAGTTGCGACAGGGCGTCGGGGAACACTGAAGCTTTCTTT.

The chain carries TRBV9 and TRBJ2-2, with 10 bases identical to TRBD2. The V gene's germline CDR1 is SGDLS and CDR2 YYNGEE. The CDR3 has 16 amino acids. The J segment lost 5 bases and the V segment lost 0 bases, leaving 4 bases of the junction unmatched. CDR3 amino acids: CASSVGSGRITGELFF. CDR3 nucleotides: TGTGCCAGCAGCGTAGGTAGCGGGAGGATTACCGGGGAGCTGTTTTTT.

In this sample, this clonotype turned up a few times. This chain uses TRBV7-9 with TRBJ1-4, with a tentative D call TRBD1 (5 bases). The V end lost 1 base, the J end lost 8 bases, and 11 bases lay between the germline ends. The CDR3 runs to 14 residues. Germline loops: CDR1 SEHNR, CDR2 FQNEAQ (reference sequence). The CDR3 DNA reads TGTGCCAGCAGCTTAGTTGGGACGTCCGAAAAACTGTTTTTT. Amino acids: CASSLVGTSEKLFF.

The sample holds a few counts of this clonotype. At one of its ends the junction is not consistent with the germline gene, which may arise from a read error. CDR3 nucleotide sequence: TGTGCCAGCAGCTTACCCTCCTCCAATGAGCAGTTCTTC. Translation gives CASSLPSSNEQFF. The rearrangement uses TRBV7-9 and TRBJ2-1; no clear D. Germline loops: CDR1 SEHNR, CDR2 FQNEAQ (reference sequence). The CDR3 extends over 13 amino acids.

The chain carries TRBV2 and TRBJ1-5; D not resolved. Trimming took 3 bases from V and 7 from J, leaving 10 bases between them. Per germline, CDR1 SNHLY and CDR2 FYNNEI. The CDR3 loop spans 13 amino acids. The CDR3 sequence is CASSDLVRQPQHF. In DNA, the CDR3 is TGTGCCAGCAGTGACCTTGTCCGACAGCCCCAGCATTTT.

This rearrangement joins TRBV11-2 to TRBJ2-1; D is possibly TRBD2 (5 bases). The CDR3 totals 13 residues. The germline gives CDR1 SGHAT, CDR2 FQNNGV. Trimming removed 4 bases from V and 11 bases from J, with 15 bases in between. CDR3 in amino acids: CASSSSRSAQQFF. CDR3 in DNA: TGTGCCAGCAGCTCGAGTCGTAGCGCCCAGCAGTTCTTC. Full variable domain (rest looked up from reference TRBV11-2 and TRBJ2-1): EAGVAQSPRYKIIEKRQSVAFWCNPISGHATLYWYQQILGQGPKLLIQFQNNGVVDDSQLPKDRFSAERLKGVDSTLKIQPAKLEDSAVYLCASSSSRSAQQFFGPGTRLTVL.

To note about this clonotype: The junction departs from germline at one end; a sequencing error may be responsible. The genes are TRBV24-1 and TRBJ1-2; D gene unclear. The germline CDR1 and CDR2 sequences are KGHDR and SFDVKD. The CDR3 contains 13 residues. CDR3 residues: CVTSDPLNYGYTF. Here the CDR3 DNA reads TGTGTCACCAGTGACCCACTCAACTATGGCTACACCTTC.

By sample share, this clonotype is medium-sized (0.01 to 0.1%). The chain carries TRBV20-1 and TRBJ1-5; D not resolved. This CDR3 contains 17 residues. The germline CDR1 and CDR2 sequences are DFQATT and SNEGSKA (reference sequence). V was pared by 1 base and J by 0 bases, with 16 bases between. The CDR3 coding sequence is TGCAGTGCTAGAGGGGCGGGCGTAGGGTTTAGCAATCAGCCCCAGCATTTT. Amino acid sequence: CSARGAGVGFSNQPQHF.

The V and J genes are TRBV28 and TRBJ1-5; possible D gene TRBD1, 5 bases. The CDR3 has 14 amino acids. Between the trimmed V and J ends, which lost 8 bases and 3 bases, there was a span of 14 bases. Looked up from germline, CDR1 is MDHEN and CDR2 is SYDVKM. In nucleotides, the CDR3 is TGTGCCAGCGGCCTGGGGCAGTTCAATCAGCCCCAGCATTTT. It encodes CASGLGQFNQPQHF.

In its sample, this clonotype was seen a few times. The chain employs TRBV30 and TRBJ1-6; D is undetermined. CDR3 length: 14 residues. Per the germline V gene, CDR1 is GTSNPN and CDR2 is SVGIG (reference sequence). V dropped 0 bases and J dropped 10 bases, with 13 bases sitting between them. CDR3 amino acids: CAWSVRSPSSPLHF. The DNA for the CDR3 is TGTGCCTGGAGTGTAAGGAGCCCTTCATCACCCCTCCACTTT.

The rearrangement joins TRBV7-6 to TRBJ2-1; TRBD1 aligns across 9 bases. Germline V gene lookup returns CDR1 SGHVS and CDR2 FNYEAQ. Losses at the gene ends were 5 bases for V and 11 bases for J; bases not matched to a gene: 13. The CDR3 is made up of 15 amino acids. CDR3 DNA sequence: TGTGCCAGCAGCGCCAGACCGGGACAGGGCCGTCAGCAGTTCTTC. It is translated as CASSARPGQGRQQFF. The whole variable domain, filled in from reference TRBV7-6 and TRBJ2-1, reads GAGVSQSPRYKVTKRGQDVALRCDPISGHVSLYWYRQALGQGPEFLTYFNYEAQQDKSGLPNDRFSAERPEGSISTLTIQRTEQRDSAMYRCASSARPGQGRQQFFGPGTRLTVL.

This chain links TRBV4-1 with TRBJ2-2; D is ambiguous. Germline V CDR1 and CDR2: MGHRA, YSYEKL. V was trimmed by 0 bases and J by 4 bases, leaving 9 bases between them. The CDR3 extends over 15 amino acids. The CDR3 DNA is TGCGCCAGCAGCCAAGATCGGGCGGCCACCGGGGAGCTGTTTTTT. Its protein is CASSQDRAATGELFF.

The chain employs TRBV20-1 and TRBJ1-5; TRBD1 might be the D (6 bases). V lost 6 bases and J 1 base, leaving 13 bases between the germline ends. Germline CDR1 and CDR2: DFQATT and SNEGSKA (reference sequence). The CDR3 extends over 14 amino acids. The CDR3: CSAVRGTSNQPQHF. The CDR3 DNA is TGCAGTGCGGTCAGGGGAACAAGCAATCAGCCCCAGCATTTT.

This chain connects TRBV20-1 to TRBJ1-1; 7 nucleotides match TRBD1. Looked up from germline, CDR1 is DFQATT and CDR2 is SNEGSKA (reference sequence). V lost 6 bases, J lost 2 bases, and 6 bases stayed unmatched. The CDR3 runs to 13 residues. The CDR3 DNA reads as TGCAGTGCGAGGGACAGCTTAAACACTGAAGCTTTCTTT. Translated, it gives CSARDSLNTEAFF.

The chain combines TRBV5-4 with TRBJ2-2; TRBD2 aligns across 10 bases. This CDR3 contains 15 residues. Germline CDR1 SGHNT, CDR2 YYREEE (reference sequence). Losses at the gene ends were 4 bases for V and 1 base for J; bases not matched to a gene: 1. CDR3 region: CASSRTSGNTGELFF. Written as DNA, the CDR3 is TGTGCCAGCAGCAGGACTAGCGGGAACACCGGGGAGCTGTTTTTT.

The chain is built from TRBV15 and TRBJ1-4; 10 nucleotides line up with TRBD1. The CDR3 length is 14 residues. The V segment lost 1 base and the J segment 7 bases; nucleotides outside the gene matches: 0. Germline values: CDR1 LNHNV, CDR2 YYDKDF (reference sequence). The CDR3 DNA sequence: TGTGCCACCAGCAGAGGGGACAGGGGTGAAAAACTGTTTTTT. This sequence encodes CATSRGDRGEKLFF.

This clonotype is large (0.1 to 1%). The chain combines TRBV20-1 with TRBJ2-7, with 8 bases matching TRBD2. V trimming: 5 bases; J trimming: 3 bases; junction bases outside the gene matches: 12. CDR1 DFQATT and CDR2 SNEGSKA come from the germline V gene (reference sequence). CDR3 length: 15 amino acids. As DNA, the CDR3 is TGCAGTGCTGGACTCCCACTAGCGGACCACTACGAGCAGTACTTC. This gives the protein CSAGLPLADHYEQYF.

This chain connects TRBV9 to TRBJ2-7; D gene unclear. V gave up 0 bases and J gave up 3 bases, with 13 bases separating them. CDR1 SGDLS and CDR2 YYNGEE come from the germline V gene. The CDR3 has 15 residues. The CDR3 reads CASSVVPGSGYEQYF. The CDR3 DNA follows: TGTGCCAGCAGCGTAGTTCCCGGGTCCGGCTACGAGCAGTACTTC.

The V and J genes are TRBV11-2 and TRBJ2-5; the D is unclear. The length of the CDR3 is 11 residues. V lost 5 bases, J lost 5 bases, and 6 bases lay in between. Germline V gene sequence: CDR1 SGHAT, CDR2 FQNNGV. The CDR3 DNA follows: TGTGCCAGCAGCGTGTTCGAGACCCAGTACTTC. Residues: CASSVFETQYF. Together with reference TRBV11-2 and TRBJ2-5, the CDR3 gives the full variable domain: EAGVAQSPRYKIIEKRQSVAFWCNPISGHATLYWYQQILGQGPKLLIQFQNNGVVDDSQLPKDRFSAERLKGVDSTLKIQPAKLEDSAVYLCASSVFETQYFGPGTRLLVL.

This chain uses TRBV5-6 with TRBJ2-1; 10 bases fit TRBD1. CDR1 and CDR2 (germline): SGHDT, YYEEEE. There are 14 residues in the CDR3. J gave up 5 bases and V 4 bases, and 3 bases lay outside the gene matches. The CDR3 spells CASSRDRGDNEQFF. The CDR3, as DNA: TGTGCCAGCAGCCGGGACAGGGGTGACAATGAGCAGTTCTTC.

The chain couples TRBV7-9 to TRBJ2-7, with D hard to call. The CDR3 contains 15 residues. Trimming pared 5 bases from V and 2 bases from J, leaving 16 bases between. Germline V gives CDR1 SEHNR, CDR2 FQNEAQ (reference sequence). Written as DNA, the CDR3 is TGTGCCAGCAGCCCTTATCCATCGGGCACCTACGAGCAGTACTTC. Translation gives CASSPYPSGTYEQYF.

This clonotype has just a few counts. The CDR3 DNA reads as TGTGCCACCAGCAGAGATCGGGGACAGGAGTCGGAGACCCAGTACTTC. It yields the protein CATSRDRGQESETQYF. The rearrangement joins TRBV15 to TRBJ2-5; 8 bases are a match to TRBD1. V shed 0 bases, J shed 5 bases, and the junction held 8 bases outside the gene matches. This CDR3 spans 16 amino acids. Germline values: CDR1 LNHNV, CDR2 YYDKDF (reference sequence).

This clonotype was seen more than once but under ten times. V and J are TRBV20-1 and TRBJ2-7, with a possible D match to TRBD1 (5 bases). The germline V gene encodes CDR1 DFQATT and CDR2 SNEGSKA (reference sequence). The CDR3 spans 13 residues. Trimming stripped 0 bases from V and 3 bases from J, with 9 bases between. The CDR3, as DNA: TGCAGTGCTAGAGATCCGACAGTCTACGAGCAGTACTTC. Its translation: CSARDPTVYEQYF.

V gene TRBV4-1 combines with J gene TRBJ2-4; D gene uncertain. V was pared by 1 base and J by 1 base, with 17 bases between. The CDR3 is 18 residues long. Looked up from germline, CDR1 is MGHRA and CDR2 is YSYEKL. CDR3 sequence (DNA): TGCGCCAGCAGCCAAGTTGCTCGTAAACCTGGGGCCAAAAACATTCAGTACTTC. As protein: CASSQVARKPGAKNIQYF.

This clonotype was counted a few times. The rearrangement joins TRBV7-9 to TRBJ1-2; no clear D gene. Between the trimmed V and J ends, which lost 5 bases and 5 bases, there was a span of 15 bases. The length of the CDR3 is 14 residues. CDR1 is SEHNR, CDR2 FQNEAQ, per germline (reference sequence). CDR3 sequence reads: CASSPEGQIYGYTF. In DNA form, the CDR3 reads TGTGCCAGCAGCCCAGAGGGTCAAATTTATGGCTACACCTTC.

A few counts support this clonotype. The chain combines TRBV7-2 with TRBJ2-1, with a tentative D call TRBD1 (6 bases). CDR3 length: 15 residues. The germline V and J ends were trimmed by 2 bases and 5 bases, with 13 bases remaining between them. CDR1 SGHTA and CDR2 FQGNSA come from the germline V gene. The CDR3 nucleotides read TGTGCCAGCAGCTTACAGGGACAATACCACAATGAGCAGTTCTTC. Translating gives CASSLQGQYHNEQFF.

This chain connects TRBV28 to TRBJ2-2; D call uncertain. With 10 bases removed from V and 5 bases from J, the gap between germline ends came to 20 bases. This CDR3 is built from 15 residues. The V gene's germline CDR1 is MDHEN and CDR2 SYDVKM. CDR3 in amino acids: CAIRPGQTHTGELFF. As DNA, the CDR3 is TGTGCCATCCGACCGGGTCAGACCCATACCGGGGAGCTGTTTTTT.

This clonotype showed up just once. DNA for the CDR3: TGTGCCAGCAGTCTACTAGCGGGAGTCAACACCGGGGAGCTGTTTTTT. Protein sequence: CASSLLAGVNTGELFF. This rearrangement joins TRBV6-1 to TRBJ2-2; 11 nucleotides match TRBD2. This CDR3 region has 16 residues. Germline V gene lookup returns CDR1 MNHNS and CDR2 SASEGT. The J segment lost 2 bases and the V segment lost 5 bases, leaving 4 bases of the junction unmatched.